This note documents a single T cell receptor beta chain sequence. Its antigen is unidentified. The data belong to a study of T cell responses to AZD1222 COVID-19 vaccine. The CDR3 loop spans 12 amino acids. V was shortened by 5 bases and J by 7 bases, with 9 bases between the two germline ends. From germline, CDR1 is LNHDA and CDR2 SQIVND (reference sequence). Using immunoSEQ multiplex PCR, the repertoire was profiled, and TCRdb retains in-frame clones only, with some absent. The sample holds over 130,000 clones, roughly 90% seen once. General study points: Vaccination with two AZD1222 doses was followed by a rise in Spike-specific TCR breadth and depth.

This clonotype originated in an adult who received the AZD1222 COVID-19 vaccine. The chain has TRBV19 and TRBJ1-5; no definite D call. The sequenced sample was peripheral blood, obtained 28 days after the second AZD1222 dose. In DNA, the CDR3 is TGTGCCAGTAGTGGAGCCAGACAGCCCCAGCATTTT. This encodes CASSGARQPQHF.